This is a list of T cell receptor beta chains from one sample in a study of radiation and T cells in renal cell carcinoma. Clones were read by immunoSEQ multiplex PCR, and TCRdb kept only the in-frame ones, dropping some. The data contain about 34,000 clones, roughly 80% of them seen just once; the ten biggest clones take up 30% to 35%. The source was blood, collected from a patient whose treatment included radiotherapy and nephrectomy. The source of these receptors is a man in his 60s with renal cell carcinoma. The CDR3 runs from the conserved cysteine through the conserved F or W. The D gene is left open where the match is weak. Clone size is stated in some rows and not others, as once, few, many or a class when expanded.

>-|TRBV5-6|-|TRBJ1-2
TGTGCCAGCAGCCCCGGGACTATACGGTATGGCTACACCTTC
CASSPGTIRYGYTF
>-|TRBV4-1|-|TRBJ2-3
TGCGCCAGCAGCCTGACACAAGTCACAGATACGCAGTATTTT
CASSLTQVTDTQYF
>-|TRBV7-2|-|TRBJ1-5
TGTGCCAGCAGCCCACACCGGGGTCAGCCCCAGCATTTT
CASSPHRGQPQHF
>-|TRBV30|TRBD1|TRBJ2-5
TGTGCCTGGGGGACAGGGGGAAACCAAGAGACCCAGTACTTC
CAWGTGGNQETQYF
>-|TRBV5-4|-|TRBJ2-3
TGTGCCAGCAGCCGTAGGGACGCCCAGGGCACAGATACGCAGTATTTT
CASSRRDAQGTDTQYF
>once|TRBV11-2|-|TRBJ2-2
TGTGCCAGCAGCCCCGGGACCCTAGACGCCGGGGAGCTGTTTTTT
CASSPGTLDAGELFF
>-|TRBV4-2|TRBD2|TRBJ2-5
TGTGCCAGCAGCCAAGGTTTTTTGACGACTAGCGCTCAAGAGACCCAGTACTTC
CASSQGFLTTSAQETQYF
>-|TRBV18|-|TRBJ1-1
TGTGCCAGCTCACCATTACAGGGAGGAGACGACACTGAAGCTTTCTTT
CASSPLQGGDDTEAFF
>-|TRBV19|-|TRBJ2-7
TGTGCCAGCCGACGGGACTCCCCTGCCGCCGAGCAGTACTTC
CASRRDSPAAEQYF
>-|TRBV6-5|-|TRBJ1-2
TGTGCCAGCAGTTTCCTGACCCTGAAGGGCTACACCTTC
CASSFLTLKGYTF
>-|TRBV28|-|TRBJ1-1
TGTGCCAGCACCTGGGGGATTCGGACTGAAGCTTTCTTT
CASTWGIRTEAFF
>once|TRBV7-9|-|TRBJ1-5
TGTGCCAGCAGTAATAGCGCTTTCCAGAATAGCAATCAGCCCCAGCATTTT
CASSNSAFQNSNQPQHF
>-|TRBV7-3|-|TRBJ2-1
TGTGCCAGCAGCTTGACCAATGAGCAGTTCTTC
CASSLTNEQFF
>few|TRBV19|-|TRBJ2-2
TGTGCCAGTAGTACGCGGGACACCGGGGAGCTGTTTTTT
CASSTRDTGELFF
>-|TRBV6-1|-|TRBJ1-3
TGTGCCAGCAGTGAACAGTTTGTCTCTGGAAACACCATATATTTT
CASSEQFVSGNTIYF
>-|TRBV29-1|TRBD1|TRBJ1-2
TGCAGCGTTGGAGGGGCAGGGGGCCCTAACTATGGCTACACCTTC
CSVGGAGGPNYGYTF